The clone carrying this T cell receptor (beta chain) was recorded a few times. V was cut by 3 bases and J by 4 bases, with 13 bases left in between. CDR1 and CDR2 (germline): SGDLS, YYNGEE. The CDR3 totals 14 residues. Attached unique molecular identifiers marked individual cDNA molecules. One entry per CDR3 protein results from TCRdb running MiXCR on the 5' RACE reads. Of about 83,000 distinct CDR3 sequences in the sample, roughly an eighth are singletons; the top ten hold approximately 7%. These data are taken from a study of early T cells in non-severe SARS-CoV-2 infection. This sequence originates from an adult who was a healthcare worker with PCR-confirmed SARS-CoV-2 infection or an uninfected control (not recorded which). Source material: whole blood. The rearrangement joins TRBV9 to TRBJ2-5; a weak D match, TRBD2 (5 bases). As DNA, the CDR3 is TGTGCCAGCAGCGCCCGAGGAGGAGCAGAGACCCAGTACTTC. This codes for CASSARGGAETQYF.